This T cell receptor (beta chain) was captured in a study of blood T cell repertoires in COVID-19. Study at large: Acute-phase and convalescent COVID-19 samples originated in the United States, Italy and Spain.

Per the original methods: Reference gene primer amplification in the assay estimated nucleated cell counts. Assay: immunoSEQ multiplex PCR; the TCRdb copy retains only in-frame clones and omits some. D and trimming come from the DNA, and the V and J calls and clone size come from that table. Of about 98,000 clones listed, approximately 86% were seen once; the top ten hold approximately 10%. The CDR3 is made up of 15 amino acids. CDR1 MNHEY and CDR2 SVGAGI come from the germline V gene. V lost 4 bases, J lost 2 bases, and 3 bases stayed unmatched. V and J are TRBV6-5 and TRBJ1-3; 9 nucleotides agree with TRBD1. The sequenced material came from peripheral blood. This receptor was obtained from a man between 45 and 60 years old with acute or convalescent COVID-19. The CDR3 DNA sequence: TGTGCCAGCAGTTTCGACAGGGGGGCTGGAAACACCATATATTTT. It specifies CASSFDRGAGNTIYF.